One and the same sample provided the 20 T cell receptor beta chains below, sequenced in a study of cytomegalovirus exposure and HLA in healthy donors. Clones were sequenced by immunoSEQ multiplex PCR, and TCRdb holds only the in-frame ones, with some missing. The sample consists of 150,000 to 200,000 clones, roughly 86% of them appearing once. The sequenced sample was PBMCs. These receptors all come from a man younger than 30 in good health and CMV-seropositive.

The chain uses TRBV18 and TRBJ1-2, with 11 bases fitting TRBD1. Germline CDR1 reads KGHSH; CDR2 reads LQKENI. The CDR3 contains 17 residues. V was clipped by 3 bases and J by 1 base; unmatched bases: 7. The CDR3 nucleotides are TGTGCCAGCTCACCGCCCGGGACAGGGGGTGATAACTATGGCTACACCTTC. The encoded protein is CASSPPGTGGDNYGYTF.

The CDR3 DNA follows: TGTGCCAGCAGCCCACCGGGACTAGCCTACAATGAGCAGTTCTTC. Translation: CASSPPGLAYNEQFF. This chain uses TRBV4-2 with TRBJ2-1; the match to TRBD2 covers 8 bases. The germline gives CDR1 LGHNA, CDR2 YNFKEQ. The CDR3 is made up of 15 amino acids. The V and J ends lost 4 bases and 2 bases, in that order; junction bases with no gene match: 4.

This chain connects TRBV11-3 to TRBJ2-1, with D perhaps matching TRBD2 (5 bases). V lost 5 bases and J 7 bases, leaving 12 bases between the germline ends. CDR1 SGHNT and CDR2 YENEEA come from the germline V gene. The length of the CDR3 is 13 residues. CDR3 residues: CASSRHEGNEQFF. The CDR3 DNA is TGTGCCAGCAGCCGACACGAGGGAAATGAGCAGTTCTTC.

The chain employs TRBV29-1 and TRBJ2-7; D call uncertain. The CDR3 runs to 12 residues. The V end was cut by 6 bases, the J end by 3 bases, with 12 bases between. Germline V gene sequence: CDR1 SQVTM, CDR2 ANQGSEA. CDR3 sequence reads: CSVLGPYYEQYF. The DNA of the CDR3 is TGCAGCGTCCTTGGGCCTTACTACGAGCAGTACTTC.

J is TRBJ2-7 and V is TRBV5-4; maybe TRBD1 (5 bases). The germline V gene encodes CDR1 SGHNT and CDR2 YYREEE (reference sequence). V lost 7 bases to trimming and J lost 4 bases, with 21 bases between them. The CDR3 runs to 15 residues. The CDR3 here is CASGVRQGPSYEQYF. In nucleotides, the CDR3 is TGTGCCAGCGGGGTCAGGCAGGGCCCTTCTTACGAGCAGTACTTC.

The gene calls are TRBV18 and TRBJ2-4, with 7 bases identical to TRBD1. Looked up from germline, CDR1 is KGHSH and CDR2 is LQKENI. This CDR3 region has 17 residues. Losses at the gene ends were 3 bases for V and 6 bases for J; bases not matched to a gene: 14. CDR3 nucleotide sequence: TGTGCCAGCTCACCTCCAGAAGTACAGGGGATGGGAAACATTCAGTACTTC. This gives the protein CASSPPEVQGMGNIQYF.

The J gene is TRBJ2-7, the V gene TRBV18, with D unclear. Trimming shortened V by 6 bases and J by 4 bases, and 13 bases separated the two germline ends. The V gene's germline CDR1 is KGHSH and CDR2 LQKENI. The CDR3 is 13 amino acids. The DNA of the CDR3 is TGTGCCAGCTCCCCCCTGGCGGCATACGAGCAGTACTTC. It translates to CASSPLAAYEQYF.

The rearrangement links TRBV7-9 to TRBJ2-2, with a possible D match to TRBD2 (6 bases). The length of the CDR3 is 14 residues. CDR1 SEHNR and CDR2 FQNEAQ come from the germline V gene (reference sequence). Trimming removed 1 base from V and 6 bases from J, with 9 bases in between. The CDR3 coding sequence is TGTGCCAGCAGCTTAGAGGAGGGATCCGGGGAGCTGTTTTTT. Encoded protein: CASSLEEGSGELFF. The variable domain in full, completed from reference TRBV7-9 and TRBJ2-2, reads DTGVSQNPRHKITKRGQNVTFRCDPISEHNRLYWYRQTLGQGPEFLTYFQNEAQLEKSRLLSDRFSAERPKGSFSTLEIQRTEQGDSAMYLCASSLEEGSGELFFGEGSRLTVL.

This sequence joins TRBV7-9 and TRBJ1-5; 11 bases fit TRBD1. This CDR3 is built from 14 residues. The J segment lost 7 bases and the V segment lost 5 bases, leaving 4 bases of the junction unmatched. CDR1 is SEHNR and CDR2 is FQNEAQ in the germline V gene (reference sequence). CDR3 DNA sequence: TGTGCCAGCAGCGGACAGGGGGCGAAGCAGCCCCAGCATTTT. This translates into CASSGQGAKQPQHF.

CDR3 sequence: CAIGGRNAGYTF. The CDR3, as DNA: TGTGCCATCGGGGGAAGGAACGCTGGCTACACCTTC. This chain connects TRBV6-1 to TRBJ1-2, with D possibly being TRBD1 (5 bases). Trimming removed 10 bases from V and 7 bases from J, with 16 bases in between. CDR3 length: 12 amino acids. Germline CDR1 MNHNS, CDR2 SASEGT.

V gene TRBV14 combines with J gene TRBJ2-7, with a possible D match to TRBD2 (7 bases). Trimming removed 4 bases at V and 2 bases at J, with 18 bases between. CDR1 and CDR2 from the germline V gene are SGHDN and FVKESK. This CDR3 is 16 amino acids long. CDR3 region: CASSLVGRGRTYEQYF. The CDR3 region has the DNA TGTGCCAGCAGCCTCGTGGGGCGGGGGCGAACCTACGAGCAGTACTTC.

V usage is TRBV7-2 and J usage is TRBJ2-3; D gene unclear. The CDR3 totals 15 residues. Trimming shortened V by 2 bases and J by 1 base, and 10 bases separated the two germline ends. Germline V CDR1 and CDR2: SGHTA, FQGNSA. CDR3 sequence reads: CASSLIPGGTDTQYF. CDR3 coding DNA: TGTGCCAGCAGCTTAATACCCGGAGGCACAGATACGCAGTATTTT.

The rearrangement uses TRBV18 and TRBJ1-2; TRBD1 aligns across 8 bases. V lost 0 bases and J lost 4; bases outside the gene matches: 4. Germline values: CDR1 KGHSH, CDR2 LQKENI. The CDR3 has 15 residues. The CDR3 loop is CASSPPRTGTYGYTF. DNA for the CDR3: TGTGCCAGCTCACCACCTAGGACAGGGACCTATGGCTACACCTTC.

The CDR3 protein is CASSQLGGGETQYF. CDR3 nucleotide sequence: TGCGCCAGCAGCCAACTCGGGGGGGGAGAGACCCAGTACTTC. The gene calls are TRBV5-1 and TRBJ2-5, with 8 bases aligning to TRBD2. The CDR3 sequence is 14 residues long. Losses at the gene ends were 4 bases for V and 4 bases for J; bases not matched to a gene: 6. Germline lookup yields CDR1 SGHRS and CDR2 YFSETQ. Full variable domain (rest looked up from reference TRBV5-1 and TRBJ2-5): KAGVTQTPRYLIKTRGQQVTLSCSPISGHRSVSWYQQTPGQGLQFLFEYFSETQRNKGNFPGRFSGRQFSNSRSEMNVSTLELGDSALYLCASSQLGGGETQYFGPGTRLLVL.

The J gene is TRBJ2-1, the V gene TRBV5-6, with 8 bases aligning to TRBD1. Looked up from germline, CDR1 is SGHDT and CDR2 is YYEEEE. This CDR3 comprises 16 residues. J was trimmed by 8 bases and V by 4 bases; bases with no gene match: 14. This chain's CDR3 is CASSGPTGERFDEQFF. The CDR3 DNA reads as TGTGCCAGCAGCGGTCCGACAGGGGAAAGATTTGATGAGCAGTTCTTC.

This rearrangement joins TRBV7-9 to TRBJ2-2, with 9 nucleotides matching TRBD2. CDR3 size: 15 residues. With V trimmed by 6 bases and J by 0 bases, 2 bases remained unmatched. Germline CDR1 SEHNR, CDR2 FQNEAQ (reference sequence). In DNA, the CDR3 is TGTGCCAGCAGATCTAGCGGGACGAACACCGGGGAGCTGTTTTTT. Residues: CASRSSGTNTGELFF.

In its sample, this clone was seen once. The V and J genes are TRBV18 and TRBJ2-5; D perhaps matches TRBD2 (5 bases). This CDR3 spans 13 amino acids. Between the trimmed V and J ends, which lost 6 bases and 1 base, there was a span of 9 bases. Germline CDR1 KGHSH, CDR2 LQKENI. CDR3: CASSPGIQETQYF. The CDR3 DNA reads TGTGCCAGCTCCCCCGGGATCCAAGAGACCCAGTACTTC.

This sequence joins TRBV7-2 and TRBJ2-5, with 9 bases matching TRBD1. Germline CDR1 SGHTA, CDR2 FQGNSA. Unmatched junction bases numbered 4, after V lost 5 bases and J lost 3 bases. The CDR3 length is 14 residues. The CDR3 region is CASSVWTGEETQYF. The CDR3 DNA is TGTGCCAGCAGCGTATGGACAGGGGAAGAGACCCAGTACTTC.

V usage is TRBV6-5 and J usage is TRBJ2-1; TRBD2 agrees at 8 bases. The CDR3 has 16 residues. J was trimmed by 6 bases and V by 2 bases; bases with no gene match: 9. From germline, CDR1 is MNHEY and CDR2 SVGAGI. The CDR3 reads CASSYTLSGKGNEQFF. The DNA of the CDR3 is TGTGCCAGCAGTTACACCCTTAGCGGGAAGGGCAATGAGCAGTTCTTC.

The chain uses TRBV9 and TRBJ2-7; TRBD1 might be the D (5 bases). CDR1 and CDR2 (germline): SGDLS, YYNGEE. The CDR3 has 13 amino acids. Trimming left V 0 bases short and J 7 bases short, with 11 bases between. The DNA for the CDR3 is TGTGCCAGCAGCGTAGCTCAGGGAAGGGAGCAGTACTTC. Translated, it gives CASSVAQGREQYF.